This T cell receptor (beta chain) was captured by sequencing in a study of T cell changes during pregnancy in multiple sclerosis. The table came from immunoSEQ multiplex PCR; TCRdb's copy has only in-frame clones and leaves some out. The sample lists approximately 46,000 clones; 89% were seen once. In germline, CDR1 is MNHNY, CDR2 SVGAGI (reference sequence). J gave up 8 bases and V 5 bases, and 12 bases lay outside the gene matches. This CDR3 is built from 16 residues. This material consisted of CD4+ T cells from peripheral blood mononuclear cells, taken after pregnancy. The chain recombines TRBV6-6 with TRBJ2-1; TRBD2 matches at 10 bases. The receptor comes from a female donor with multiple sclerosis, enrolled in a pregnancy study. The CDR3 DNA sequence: TGTGCCAGCAGTCTCCCAGCAGCGGGAGGGCCCGATGAGCAGTTCTTC. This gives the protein CASSLPAAGGPDEQFF.